The clone carrying this TCR beta chain was found a few times. TCR beta CDR3 regions were amplified from RNA. First-round RT-PCR targeting the TCR CDR3 was performed with the HTBI primer set. TCRdb called the multiplex PCR reads again in MiXCR, with one record for every CDR3 protein. The table lists a few hundred thousand distinct CDR3 sequences, about 20% of them singletons. A patient was excluded if there was uncontrolled infection, other autoimmune disease, pregnancy or lactation. This sample is part of a study of T cells in Graves' hyperthyroidism and ophthalmopathy. The CDR3 is made up of 18 amino acids. Germline values: CDR1 SGDLS, CDR2 YYNGEE. V dropped 4 bases and J dropped 2; count of bases not matched to a gene: 14.

Sequencing used blood. The chain employs TRBV9 and TRBJ1-2; 10 nucleotides match TRBD1. The source is a woman aged 45 to 65 with Graves' hyperthyroidism. CDR3 sequence: CASSPTGTGAVNNYGYTF. Written as DNA, the CDR3 is TGTGCCAGCAGCCCAACCGGGACAGGGGCTGTTAACAACTATGGCTACACCTTC.